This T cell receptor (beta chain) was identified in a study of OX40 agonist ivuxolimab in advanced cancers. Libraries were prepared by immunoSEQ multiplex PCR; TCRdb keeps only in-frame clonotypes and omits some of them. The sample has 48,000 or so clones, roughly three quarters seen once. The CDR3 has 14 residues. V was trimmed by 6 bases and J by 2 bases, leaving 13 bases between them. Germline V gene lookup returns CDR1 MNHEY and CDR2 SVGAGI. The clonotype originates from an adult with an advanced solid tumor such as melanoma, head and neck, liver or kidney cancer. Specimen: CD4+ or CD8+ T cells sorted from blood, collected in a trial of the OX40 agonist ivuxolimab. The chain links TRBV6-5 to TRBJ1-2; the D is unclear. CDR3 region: CASRSPGVNYGYTF. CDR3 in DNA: TGTGCCAGCAGGAGCCCCGGGGTGAACTATGGCTACACCTTC.